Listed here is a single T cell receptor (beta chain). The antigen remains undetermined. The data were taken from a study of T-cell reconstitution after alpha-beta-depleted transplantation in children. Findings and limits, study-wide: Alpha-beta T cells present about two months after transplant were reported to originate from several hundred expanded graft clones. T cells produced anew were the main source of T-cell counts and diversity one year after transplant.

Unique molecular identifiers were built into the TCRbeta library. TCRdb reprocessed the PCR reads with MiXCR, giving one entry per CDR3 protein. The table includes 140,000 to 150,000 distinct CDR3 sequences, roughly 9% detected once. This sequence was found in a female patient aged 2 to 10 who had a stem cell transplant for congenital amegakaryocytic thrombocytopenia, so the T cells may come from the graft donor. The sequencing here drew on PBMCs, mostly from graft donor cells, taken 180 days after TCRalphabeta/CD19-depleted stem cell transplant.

The CDR3: CSVVGGWGVSKNIQYF. Written as DNA, the CDR3 is TGCAGCGTTGTTGGGGGTTGGGGGGTGTCCAAAAACATTCAGTACTTC. The rearrangement links TRBV29-1 to TRBJ2-4; D is perhaps TRBD2 (6 bases). CDR1 and CDR2 (germline): SQVTM, ANQGSEA. The V end lost 4 bases, the J end lost 2 bases, and 18 bases lay between the germline ends. The CDR3 length is 16 residues.